This paragraph covers one T cell receptor (beta chain) sequence. These data originate in a study of OX40 agonist ivuxolimab in advanced cancers. Sequencing was performed with immunoSEQ multiplex PCR; in TCRdb, only in-frame clones are kept and a portion is missing. Of fewer than 100,000 clones in the sample, about four fifths were seen once. This CDR3 region has 16 residues. Germline V lookup: CDR1 SEHNR, CDR2 FQNEAQ (reference sequence). The V end lost 7 bases, the J end lost 5 bases, and 21 bases lay between the germline ends. This chain joins TRBV7-9 and TRBJ2-1; D may be TRBD2 (7 bases). Specimen: CD4+ or CD8+ T cells sorted from blood, collected in a trial of the OX40 agonist ivuxolimab. The sequence derives from an adult with an advanced solid tumor such as melanoma, head and neck, liver or kidney cancer. This chain's CDR3 is CASNKGGALRNNEQFF. CDR3 nucleotides: TGTGCCAGCAACAAGGGGGGGGCCCTGAGAAACAATGAGCAGTTCTTC.